Each of the 4 T cell receptor beta chains below was sequenced from the same sample in a study of monozygotic twins with inflammatory bowel disease. TCRdb reprocessed the 5' RACE reads and reports one entry per CDR3 protein, with no DNA. The repertoire table contains around 150,000 distinct CDR3 sequences. Material for sequencing was blood. All receptors come from a human donor with ulcerative colitis or Crohn's disease, or a healthy co-twin of an affected twin (not recorded which).

J is TRBJ1-1 and V is TRBV20-1; no DNA is available, so the TRBD1 call from TCRdb remains unchecked. The CDR3 is 14 residues long. Germline CDR1 and CDR2: DFQATT and SNEGSKA (reference sequence). The chain's CDR3 is CSANPPGEGTEAFF.

The CDR3 region is CASSQVPGQDLQPQHF. V and J are TRBV4-2 and TRBJ1-5; the TRBD1 assignment by TCRdb is unverifiable without DNA. CDR1 is LGHNA, CDR2 YNFKEQ, per germline. This CDR3 is 16 amino acids long.

The chain recombines TRBV29-1 with TRBJ2-5. This CDR3 spans 13 amino acids. Per the germline V gene, CDR1 is SQVTM and CDR2 is ANQGSEA. CDR3 in amino acids: CSVHLDGYGTQYF.

The chain links TRBV7-2 to TRBJ2-6; the D call of TRBD2 rests on TCRdb alone, since no DNA is present to check it. The CDR3 runs to 14 residues. Germline CDR1 and CDR2: SGHTA and FQGNSA. The CDR3 loop reads CASSPAAGANVLTF.